A single sample gave rise to the 10 T cell receptor beta chains below, sequenced in a study of T cells after yellow fever vaccination. From the 5' RACE reads, TCRdb called clonotypes with MiXCR, one entry per CDR3 protein. The table lists more than 95,000 distinct CDR3 sequences, under 9% of them singletons. Material: CD8+ T cells sorted from PBMCs, obtained on the day of the yellow fever booster vaccination. The receptors were gathered from a man aged 18 to 29 who received the YFV17D yellow fever vaccine.

Many counts were recorded for this clonotype. This chain links TRBV27 with TRBJ1-2, with D maybe TRBD1 (5 bases). Trimming removed 6 bases at V and 0 bases at J, with 14 bases between. The germline gives CDR1 MNHEY, CDR2 SMNVEV (reference sequence). This CDR3 has 15 residues. CDR3 DNA sequence: TGTGCCAGCAGCCAAAACGTGGGGGCTAACTATGGCTACACCTTC. Protein: CASSQNVGANYGYTF.

V gene TRBV5-6 combines with J gene TRBJ1-1; D is uncertain. V lost 1 base, J lost 1 base, and 17 bases lay in between. The CDR3 consists of 17 residues. Germline assignment: CDR1 SGHDT and CDR2 YYEEEE. Here the CDR3 DNA reads TGTGCCAGCAGCTTGAAGTATTATGCAGCGACGAACACTGAAGCTTTCTTT. This encodes CASSLKYYAATNTEAFF.

The chain has TRBV5-1 and TRBJ2-1, with 10 bases that match TRBD1. With 4 bases clipped from V and 7 bases from J, the junction kept 8 bases outside the gene matches. Germline CDR1 reads SGHRS; CDR2 reads YFSETQ. The CDR3 consists of 15 residues. In DNA form, the CDR3 reads TGCGCCAGCAGCGACGGACAGGGGGAGCTAAATGAGCAGTTCTTC. Protein: CASSDGQGELNEQFF.

V is TRBV28 and J is TRBJ2-3, with D perhaps assigned TRBD1 or TRBD2 (6 bases each). Germline CDR1 MDHEN, CDR2 SYDVKM. Trimming removed 5 bases from V and 4 bases from J, with 16 bases in between. The CDR3 sequence is 15 residues long. The CDR3 loop reads CASSPRGPLPDTQYF. CDR3 in DNA: TGTGCCAGCAGTCCCCGGGGGCCACTGCCAGATACGCAGTATTTT.

The table lists this clonotype with many counts. This chain connects TRBV4-2 to TRBJ1-3; 7 bases fit TRBD1. V was pared by 3 bases and J by 0 bases, with 5 bases of the junction left unmatched. CDR1 and CDR2 (germline): LGHNA, YNFKEQ. The CDR3 covers 16 residues. Here the CDR3 DNA reads TGTGCCAGCAGCCACCGGGACAGCCCCTCTGGAAACACCATATATTTT. Residues: CASSHRDSPSGNTIYF.

The chain's CDR3 is CASSDRVGSPLHF. The CDR3 nucleotides read TGTGCCAGCAGCGACAGGGTGGGTTCACCCCTCCACTTT. V usage is TRBV6-5 and J usage is TRBJ1-6, with 7 bases lining up with TRBD1. V dropped 6 bases and J dropped 9; count of bases not matched to a gene: 5. Germline CDR1 reads MNHEY; CDR2 reads SVGAGI. The CDR3 is made up of 13 amino acids.

This clonotype was seen a few times. The genes are TRBV9 and TRBJ1-4, with a tentative D call TRBD1 (5 bases). This CDR3 contains 14 residues. The ends were cut back, 3 bases at V and 5 bases at J, with 11 bases in the middle. Germline assignment: CDR1 SGDLS and CDR2 YYNGEE. The CDR3 region is CASSGSGDNEKLFF. As DNA, the CDR3 is TGTGCCAGCAGCGGGAGCGGGGACAATGAAAAACTGTTTTTT.

V is TRBV6-5 and J is TRBJ2-7; either TRBD1 or TRBD2 may fit D (5 bases each). The V gene lost 5 bases and the J gene lost 2 bases, with 13 bases spanning the gap. The CDR3 runs to 14 residues. The germline V gene encodes CDR1 MNHEY and CDR2 SVGAGI. CDR3 region: CASSLRDGTYEQYF. CDR3 bases: TGTGCCAGCAGTCTCCGGGACGGGACCTACGAGCAGTACTTC.

J is TRBJ2-3 and V is TRBV5-1; D is unresolved. CDR1 is SGHRS and CDR2 is YFSETQ in the germline V gene. The CDR3 runs to 12 residues. V was trimmed by 3 bases and J by 2 bases, leaving 4 bases between them. Here the CDR3 DNA reads TGCGCCAGCAGCTCGAACACAGATACGCAGTATTTT. This translates into CASSSNTDTQYF.

This clonotype occurred a few times. This rearrangement joins TRBV20-1 to TRBJ1-6; TRBD1 matches at 11 bases. Germline lookup yields CDR1 DFQATT and CDR2 SNEGSKA (reference sequence). The CDR3 extends over 16 amino acids. With V trimmed by 4 bases and J by 8 bases, 10 bases remained unmatched. The CDR3 loop reads CSATRQGQGGYSPLHF. The DNA of the CDR3 is TGCAGTGCTACACGCCAGGGACAGGGGGGTTATTCACCCCTCCACTTT.